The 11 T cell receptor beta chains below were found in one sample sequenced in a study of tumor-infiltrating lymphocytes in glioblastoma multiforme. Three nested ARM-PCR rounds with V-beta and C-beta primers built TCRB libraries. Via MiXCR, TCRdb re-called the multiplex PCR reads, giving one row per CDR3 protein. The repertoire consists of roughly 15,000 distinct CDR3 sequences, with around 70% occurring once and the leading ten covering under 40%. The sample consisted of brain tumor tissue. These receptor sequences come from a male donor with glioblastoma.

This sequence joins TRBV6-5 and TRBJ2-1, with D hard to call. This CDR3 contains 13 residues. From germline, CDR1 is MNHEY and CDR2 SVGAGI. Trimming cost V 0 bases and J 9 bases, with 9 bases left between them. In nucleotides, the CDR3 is TGTGCCAGCAGTTACTCTTGGTGGGGTGAGCAGTTCTTC. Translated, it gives CASSYSWWGEQFF.

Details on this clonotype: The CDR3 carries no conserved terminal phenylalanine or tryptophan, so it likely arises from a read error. CDR3 in amino acids: CASSRQGRGEQYP. The DNA for the CDR3 is TGCGCCAGCAGCAGGCAGGGTAGGGGCGAGCAGTACCCC. This chain joins TRBV4-1 and TRBJ2-7; the D gene is possibly TRBD1 (5 bases). V gave up 5 bases and J gave up 6 bases, with 14 bases separating them. Germline assignment: CDR1 MGHRA and CDR2 YSYEKL. The CDR3 consists of 13 residues.

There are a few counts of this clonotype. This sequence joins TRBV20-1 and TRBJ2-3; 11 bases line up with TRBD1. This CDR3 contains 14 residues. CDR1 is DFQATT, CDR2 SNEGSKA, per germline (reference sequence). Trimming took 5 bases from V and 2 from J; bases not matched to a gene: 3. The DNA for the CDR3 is TGCAGTGCTCGGGACAGGGGGGCCACAGATACGCAGTATTTT. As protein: CSARDRGATDTQYF.

As DNA, the CDR3 is TGTGCCAGCAGTCCGGACAGGACCAACACCGGGGAGCTGTTTTTT. Translating it yields CASSPDRTNTGELFF. The J gene is TRBJ2-2, the V gene TRBV11-2, with 7 bases aligning to TRBD1. J gave up 2 bases and V 6 bases, and 6 bases lay outside the gene matches. In germline, CDR1 is SGHAT, CDR2 FQNNGV. The CDR3 is made up of 15 amino acids.

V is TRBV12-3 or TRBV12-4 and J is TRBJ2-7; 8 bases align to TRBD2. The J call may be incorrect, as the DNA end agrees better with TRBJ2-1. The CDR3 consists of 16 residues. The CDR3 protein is CASSLSLAGVTYEQFF. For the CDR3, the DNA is TGTGCCAGCAGTTTATCGCTAGCGGGCGTCACCTACGAGCAGTTCTTC.

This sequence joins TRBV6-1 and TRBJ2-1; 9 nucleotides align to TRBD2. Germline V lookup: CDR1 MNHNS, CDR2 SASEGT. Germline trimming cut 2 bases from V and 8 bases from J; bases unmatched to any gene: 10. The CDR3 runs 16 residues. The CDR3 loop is CASSEKRVAGAHEQFF. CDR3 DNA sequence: TGTGCCAGCAGTGAAAAAAGGGTAGCGGGGGCCCATGAGCAGTTCTTC.

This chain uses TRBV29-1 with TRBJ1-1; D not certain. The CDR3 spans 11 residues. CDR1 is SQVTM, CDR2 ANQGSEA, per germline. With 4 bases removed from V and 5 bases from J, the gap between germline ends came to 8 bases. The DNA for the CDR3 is TGCAGCGTTGTCGGGAGGACTGAAGCTTTCTTT. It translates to CSVVGRTEAFF.

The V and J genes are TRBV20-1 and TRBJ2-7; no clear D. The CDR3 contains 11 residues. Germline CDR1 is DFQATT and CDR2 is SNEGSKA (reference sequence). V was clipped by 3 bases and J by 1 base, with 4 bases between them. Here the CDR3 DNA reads TGCAGTGCTAGCGGGTCCTACGAGCAGTACTTC. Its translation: CSASGSYEQYF.

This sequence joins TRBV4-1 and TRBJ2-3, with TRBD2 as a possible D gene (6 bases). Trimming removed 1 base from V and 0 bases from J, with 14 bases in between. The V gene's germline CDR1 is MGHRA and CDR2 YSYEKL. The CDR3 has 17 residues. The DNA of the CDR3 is TGCGCCAGCAGCCAAGGCGGGACCCATATTAGCACAGATACGCAGTATTTT. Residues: CASSQGGTHISTDTQYF.

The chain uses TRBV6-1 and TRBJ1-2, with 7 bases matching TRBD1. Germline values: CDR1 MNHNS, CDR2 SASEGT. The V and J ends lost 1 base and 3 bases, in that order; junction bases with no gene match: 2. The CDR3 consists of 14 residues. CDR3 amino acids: CASSEVTGDYGYTF. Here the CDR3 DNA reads TGTGCCAGCAGTGAAGTCACAGGGGACTATGGCTACACCTTC.

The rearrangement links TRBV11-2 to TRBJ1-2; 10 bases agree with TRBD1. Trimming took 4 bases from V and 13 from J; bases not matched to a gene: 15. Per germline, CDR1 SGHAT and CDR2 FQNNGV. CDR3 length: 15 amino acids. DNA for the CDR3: TGTGCCAGCAGCTCGGGGACAGGGGTGGGCTATAGGTTCACCTTC. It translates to CASSSGTGVGYRFTF.